The entry below describes one TCR beta chain. The CDR3 totals 16 residues. Germline assignment: CDR1 DFQATT and CDR2 SNEGSKA (reference sequence). The junction had 11 bases not matched to a gene; V was cut back by 0 bases and J by 7 bases. These data belong to a study of blood T cells in healthy people across ages. Across the whole study: About one barcoded beta molecule per two T cells was the capture yield of template switching.

Combining a sample-barcoded 5' primer with a J-beta primer mix, a second PCR ran for roughly 6 to 12 cycles. A tag from a template-switch adaptor with 12 random nucleotides marked each cDNA molecule. TCRdb re-called the 5' RACE reads through MiXCR, storing one row per CDR3 protein. This sample has around 1,500,000 distinct CDR3 sequences, with about 40% found just once. The TCR sequence derives from a woman aged 18-29 years in good health. Specimen: blood. The chain has TRBV20-1 and TRBJ1-4; 7 bases are a match to TRBD1. The CDR3 DNA follows: TGCAGTGCTAGAGATCCTTTTTACAGGGGAATTGAAAAACTGTTTTTT. Translating gives CSARDPFYRGIEKLFF.